The 10 T cell receptor beta chains given below trace back to one sample, sequenced in a study of beta chain features in type 1 diabetes. These receptors' targets are unknown. Study outcomes and limitations: The study found moderately but significantly shorter TCRB CDR3s in all four CD4+ subsets of Type 1 diabetes patients.

Every bit of the isolated RNA underwent reverse transcription, so sequencing read expressed TCRB transcripts. Repertoires were generated with immunoSEQ multiplex PCR, while TCRdb's copy carries only in-frame clones and drops some. The sample carries roughly 300,000 clones, roughly an eighth recorded once. The material sequenced was naive CD4+ T cells from blood. These receptor sequences come from a man aged 30-40 years with type 1 diabetes.

This clone was picked up a small number of times. V usage is TRBV29-1 and J usage is TRBJ2-1, with 7 bases identical to TRBD2. V shed 5 bases and J 0 bases; nucleotides not matched to a gene: 13. Germline CDR1 is SQVTM and CDR2 is ANQGSEA. CDR3 length equals 17 residues. The CDR3 DNA follows: TGCAGCGTTCTGTCGGGGCTAGCGGCCTTCTCCTACAATGAGCAGTTCTTC. The encoded protein is CSVLSGLAAFSYNEQFF.

J is TRBJ1-1 and V is TRBV5-6; 8 positions match TRBD1. The ends lost 0 bases at V and 4 bases at J; junction bases unmatched: 5. This CDR3 has 15 amino acids. Germline V gene data show CDR1 as SGHDT and CDR2 as YYEEEE. In DNA, the CDR3 is TGTGCCAGCAGCTTGGTGGACAGGGACGCCACTGAAGCTTTCTTT. This encodes CASSLVDRDATEAFF.

This clone showed up just a few times. The chain joins TRBV5-4 to TRBJ2-1; TRBD2 agrees at 10 bases. Germline CDR1 reads SGHNT; CDR2 reads YYREEE (reference sequence). The CDR3 runs to 17 residues. The V gene end was trimmed by 2 bases and the J gene end by 4 bases; junction bases not matched to a gene: 9. As DNA, the CDR3 is TGTGCCAGCAGCTTCGACCCCACTAGCGGGGCGTACAATGAGCAGTTCTTC. Translated: CASSFDPTSGAYNEQFF.

This clone was counted between two and nine times. This sequence joins TRBV6-6 and TRBJ1-2, with a weak D call TRBD1 (5 bases). There are 14 residues in the CDR3. V was trimmed by 0 bases and J by 6 bases, leaving 11 bases between them. The germline CDR1 and CDR2 sequences are MNHNY and SVGAGI (reference sequence). The CDR3 reads CASSYSGRVDGYTF. The DNA of the CDR3 is TGTGCCAGCAGTTACTCCGGCAGGGTTGATGGCTACACCTTC.

This clone turned up a few times. CDR3 nucleotide sequence: TGCGCCAGCAGCTTGGCAAACAGGGTCTACACTGAAGCTTTCTTT. Its translation is CASSLANRVYTEAFF. This chain links TRBV5-1 with TRBJ1-1, with D perhaps matching TRBD1 (6 bases). Germline V lookup: CDR1 SGHRS, CDR2 YFSETQ. V was shortened by 0 bases and J by 3 bases, with 12 bases between the two germline ends. The CDR3 runs 15 residues.

This clone was seen a few times. The rearrangement links TRBV14 to TRBJ1-1; D gene unclear. This CDR3 spans 13 amino acids. Trimming pared 1 base from V and 7 bases from J, leaving 10 bases between. Germline V gene data show CDR1 as SGHDN and CDR2 as FVKESK. CDR3 nucleotides: TGTGCCAGCAGCCAAGTGGGTCGGAGTGAAGCTTTCTTT. Encoded protein: CASSQVGRSEAFF.

This clone was counted between two and nine times. The rearrangement uses TRBV7-9 and TRBJ2-1, with D possibly matching TRBD2 (6 bases). Germline CDR1 SEHNR, CDR2 FQNEAQ (reference sequence). Trimming left V 4 bases short and J 12 bases short, with 7 bases between. The CDR3 totals 10 residues. In DNA, the CDR3 is TGTGCCAGCAGCTCGGGAGTGCAGTTCTTC. As protein: CASSSGVQFF.

In this sample, this clone turned up a few times. CDR3 in amino acids: CASSAGGGFRQFF. For the CDR3, the DNA is TGTGCCAGCAGCGCGGGAGGGGGATTCAGGCAGTTCTTC. The chain uses TRBV28 and TRBJ2-1; 9 positions agree with TRBD2. This CDR3 has 13 amino acids. The J segment lost 12 bases and the V segment lost 6 bases, leaving 9 bases of the junction unmatched. Germline-derived CDR1 and CDR2 are MDHEN and SYDVKM.

This clone has more than one count but fewer than ten. The rearrangement joins TRBV5-4 to TRBJ1-2; 7 nucleotides match TRBD1. This CDR3 comprises 14 residues. CDR1 is SGHNT, CDR2 YYREEE, per germline (reference sequence). The V gene end was trimmed by 4 bases and the J gene end by 0 bases; junction bases not matched to a gene: 3. The CDR3 is CASSGGTANYGYTF. The CDR3 DNA reads as TGTGCCAGCAGCGGAGGGACAGCTAACTATGGCTACACCTTC.

The chain uses TRBV2 and TRBJ2-1; 14 bases are a match to TRBD2. J was trimmed by 8 bases and V by 6 bases; bases with no gene match: 12. The length of the CDR3 is 17 residues. CDR1 is SNHLY, CDR2 FYNNEI, per germline. The CDR3 bases are TGTGCCAGCAGCAAATGGACTAGCGGGGGGAGTACCGATGAGCAGTTCTTC. Residues: CASSKWTSGGSTDEQFF.